Each of the 26 T cell receptor beta chains below was sequenced from the same sample in a study of blood T cell repertoires in COVID-19. Repertoires were generated with immunoSEQ multiplex PCR, while TCRdb's copy carries only in-frame clones and drops some. The table includes some 240,000 clones, around nine tenths detected once. Sequenced material: PBMCs or T cells enriched from blood (not recorded which). The receptor set was obtained from a middle-aged woman who had been exposed to COVID-19.

CDR3 DNA sequence: TGTGCCAGTAGTATAGGGCAGGGCTCGGGCACTGAAGCTTTCTTT. Its translation: CASSIGQGSGTEAFF. The chain has TRBV19 and TRBJ1-1; a possible D gene is TRBD1 (5 bases). Looked up from germline, CDR1 is LNHDA and CDR2 is SQIVND (reference sequence). The CDR3 length is 15 residues. Trimming left V 1 base short and J 4 bases short, with 13 bases between.

CDR3 DNA: TGTGCCAGCAGCTCGGGAGGTGGGACAGGGGCCTATGGCTACACCTTC. This translates into CASSSGGGTGAYGYTF. V usage is TRBV11-2 and J usage is TRBJ1-2; TRBD1 agrees at 10 bases. V lost 4 bases to trimming and J lost 4 bases; unmatched junction nucleotides: 9. Germline CDR1 and CDR2: SGHAT and FQNNGV. This CDR3 has 16 amino acids.

CDR3 DNA: TGTGCCAGCAGCGCACGAGGCCGCACAGATACGCAGTATTTT. It codes for CASSARGRTDTQYF. This chain joins TRBV11-2 and TRBJ2-3; D gene unclear. Per germline, CDR1 SGHAT and CDR2 FQNNGV. The CDR3 is made up of 14 amino acids. V was pared by 5 bases and J by 1 base, with 10 bases between.

The V and J genes are TRBV25-1 and TRBJ1-2, with 9 positions matching TRBD1. Germline values: CDR1 MGHDK, CDR2 SYGVNS. This CDR3 has 14 amino acids. V shed 4 bases and J 7 bases; nucleotides not matched to a gene: 7. CDR3 coding DNA: TGTGCCAGCAGTGTCCCCGGGACAGGGAGTGGCTACACCTTC. Protein product: CASSVPGTGSGYTF.

The chain has TRBV5-4 and TRBJ2-6; D is unclear. V was trimmed by 4 bases and J by 0 bases, leaving 8 bases between them. The CDR3 is 15 residues long. Germline loops: CDR1 SGHNT, CDR2 YYREEE (reference sequence). The CDR3 nucleotides are TGTGCCAGCAGCCCTGACATCTCTGGGGCCAACGTCCTGACTTTC. Translation: CASSPDISGANVLTF.

The chain couples TRBV2 to TRBJ1-6, with D uncertain. Trimming stripped 8 bases from V and 7 bases from J, with 12 bases between. The germline gives CDR1 SNHLY, CDR2 FYNNEI. The CDR3 has 13 residues. The DNA for the CDR3 is TGTGCCAGCTGTGGGGAGGGAAATTCACCCCTCCACTTT. Translated: CASCGEGNSPLHF.

The rearrangement joins TRBV30 to TRBJ2-1; 8 nucleotides line up with TRBD2. Germline CDR1 and CDR2: GTSNPN and SVGIG (reference sequence). There are 14 residues in the CDR3. V shed 6 bases, J shed 8 bases, and the junction held 12 bases outside the gene matches. The DNA for the CDR3 is TGTGCCTGTCCTAAGCGGGAGAGCGCCGATGAGCAGTTCTTC. Amino acids: CACPKRESADEQFF.

This chain links TRBV9 with TRBJ1-1; the D gene is possibly TRBD1 (5 bases). The CDR3 runs to 14 residues. CDR1 is SGDLS, CDR2 YYNGEE, per germline. V was pared by 4 bases and J by 4 bases, with 14 bases between. The CDR3 DNA follows: TGTGCCAGCAGCCCCATTGGGGGAGGCACTGAAGCTTTCTTT. Its protein is CASSPIGGGTEAFF.

This rearrangement joins TRBV11-3 to TRBJ2-2, with 7 nucleotides matching TRBD1. Germline values: CDR1 SGHNT, CDR2 YENEEA. The CDR3 has 16 residues. The junction had 11 bases not matched to a gene; V was cut back by 5 bases and J by 5 bases. The CDR3 sequence is CASSLRQGIRTGELFF. The DNA of the CDR3 is TGTGCCAGCAGCCTTCGACAGGGAATTCGGACCGGGGAGCTGTTTTTT.

The rearrangement joins TRBV30 to TRBJ1-6; a possible D gene is TRBD1 (5 bases). Germline values: CDR1 GTSNPN, CDR2 SVGIG (reference sequence). CDR3 length: 15 amino acids. With 6 bases removed from V and 2 bases from J, the gap between germline ends came to 14 bases. CDR3 DNA sequence: TGTGCCTGCAGGAGGGAAGGGGCCTATAATTCACCCCTCCACTTT. Translating it yields CACRREGAYNSPLHF.

This clone appeared a few times. The V and J genes are TRBV6-2 or TRBV6-3 and TRBJ2-7, with 7 nucleotides matching TRBD1. The CDR3 has 14 residues. The junction had 4 bases not matched to a gene; V was cut back by 4 bases and J by 1 base. In germline, CDR1 is MNHEY, CDR2 SVGEGT. CDR3 in DNA: TGTGCCAGCAGTTTCCGACAGGGTTCCTACGAGCAGTACTTC. Its protein is CASSFRQGSYEQYF.

Comments on this clone: The sample contains more than one DNA sequence encoding this CDR3. The gene calls are TRBV5-1 and TRBJ1-5, with a weak D call TRBD1 (6 bases). Germline CDR1 is SGHRS and CDR2 is YFSETQ. Trimming shortened V by 4 bases and J by 4 bases, and 12 bases separated the two germline ends. The CDR3 contains 14 residues. The CDR3 loop reads CASSPTGLNQPQHF. In DNA, the CDR3 is TGCGCCAGCAGCCCGACAGGTCTTAATCAGCCCCAGCATTTT.

J is TRBJ1-6 and V is TRBV7-9; D is unresolved. The CDR3 has 17 residues. Germline V gives CDR1 SEHNR, CDR2 FQNEAQ (reference sequence). V was cut by 1 base and J by 0 bases, with 10 bases left in between. CDR3 residues: CASSLGSVSSYNSPLHF. CDR3 DNA sequence: TGTGCCAGCAGCTTAGGATCCGTCAGCTCCTATAATTCACCCCTCCACTTT.

Details on this clone: One junction end disagrees with the germline gene, perhaps due to a read error. This sequence joins TRBV27 and TRBJ1-6; TRBD1 matches at 8 bases. The CDR3 loop spans 16 amino acids. CDR1 and CDR2 from the germline V gene are MNHEY and SMNVEV (reference sequence). The CDR3 DNA reads TGTGCCAGCAGTCCGACGGACAGGGCACACCATTCATCCCTCCACTTT. It yields the protein CASSPTDRAHHSSLHF.

This clone was seen just once. The V call is TRBV19, the J call TRBJ1-1; 7 bases match TRBD1. There are 15 residues in the CDR3. From germline, CDR1 is LNHDA and CDR2 SQIVND (reference sequence). V shed 6 bases and J 1 base; nucleotides not matched to a gene: 8. The CDR3 spells CASRPSGTANTEAFF. CDR3 sequence (DNA): TGTGCCAGTAGGCCATCCGGGACAGCGAACACTGAAGCTTTCTTT.

The chain recombines TRBV28 with TRBJ2-3; tentative D call: TRBD1 (5 bases). This CDR3 comprises 15 residues. Trimming pared 3 bases from V and 7 bases from J, leaving 17 bases between. The germline V gene encodes CDR1 MDHEN and CDR2 SYDVKM. CDR3 residues: CASSFSGPAANTQYF. In DNA, the CDR3 is TGTGCCAGCAGTTTCTCAGGGCCCGCGGCAAATACGCAGTATTTT.

A remark on this clone: At the DNA level, this CDR3 is encoded by other sequences in the same sample as well. V usage is TRBV2 and J usage is TRBJ1-2, with D possibly TRBD1 on 5 matching bases. V was pared by 3 bases and J by 4 bases, with 9 bases between. Germline loops: CDR1 SNHLY, CDR2 FYNNEI. CDR3 length: 13 residues. For the CDR3, the DNA is TGTGCCAGCAGTGAGGGGCAGATCTATGGCTACACCTTC. Its protein is CASSEGQIYGYTF.

This chain connects TRBV9 to TRBJ1-1; D perhaps matches TRBD1 (5 bases). This CDR3 has 14 amino acids. The ends were cut back, 0 bases at V and 8 bases at J, with 14 bases in the middle. Germline lookup yields CDR1 SGDLS and CDR2 YYNGEE. CDR3 amino acids: CASSVGQTRREAFF. The CDR3 DNA follows: TGTGCCAGCAGCGTAGGACAGACGCGAAGAGAAGCTTTCTTT.

CDR3 nucleotide sequence: TGTGCCAGCAGTTATGTCGGGGGGAACACTGAAGCTTTCTTT. Translating gives CASSYVGGNTEAFF. The chain carries TRBV6-5 and TRBJ1-1; tentatively, D is TRBD1 (5 bases). The CDR3 has 14 amino acids. Per the germline V gene, CDR1 is MNHEY and CDR2 is SVGAGI. Trimming shortened V by 3 bases and J by 1 base, and 9 bases separated the two germline ends.

This chain uses TRBV15 with TRBJ2-7, with D maybe TRBD2 (5 bases). Germline assignment: CDR1 LNHNV and CDR2 YYDKDF (reference sequence). The CDR3 contains 14 residues. Trimming shortened V by 0 bases and J by 7 bases, and 13 bases separated the two germline ends. The CDR3 here is CATSRESVGGEQYF. The CDR3 nucleotides are TGTGCCACCAGCAGAGAGTCCGTTGGAGGAGAGCAGTACTTC.

The chain carries TRBV4-1 and TRBJ1-2; 8 nucleotides match TRBD1. Germline values: CDR1 MGHRA, CDR2 YSYEKL. The CDR3 totals 17 residues. The trim removed 3 bases at V and 4 bases at J, leaving 13 bases unmatched. CDR3 residues: CASSHERQTGDVYGYTF. CDR3 coding DNA: TGCGCCAGCAGCCACGAAAGACAGACAGGGGATGTCTATGGCTACACCTTC.

The rearrangement links TRBV30 to TRBJ2-6; 8 bases are shared with TRBD1. Looked up from germline, CDR1 is GTSNPN and CDR2 is SVGIG (reference sequence). The CDR3 spans 19 residues. Trimming took 3 bases from V and 1 from J; bases not matched to a gene: 14. In DNA, the CDR3 is TGTGCCTGGAGAGGGGGATCTCAGGGGGCGGGATCTGGGGCCAACGTCCTGACTTTC. Its protein is CAWRGGSQGAGSGANVLTF.

The CDR3 sequence: CASSPISRGSYNEQFF. As DNA, the CDR3 is TGTGCCAGCTCACCAATTTCGCGGGGTTCGTACAATGAGCAGTTCTTC. The chain links TRBV18 to TRBJ2-1; possible D gene TRBD2, 6 bases. The CDR3 loop spans 16 amino acids. V lost 2 bases, J lost 4 bases, and 15 bases lay in between. Germline V gene lookup returns CDR1 KGHSH and CDR2 LQKENI.

This chain joins TRBV6-2 or TRBV6-3 and TRBJ1-2; no firm D call. Trimming took off 2 bases at V and 10 bases at J, with 14 bases between the two ends. The CDR3 has 13 amino acids. Germline loops: CDR1 MNHEY, CDR2 SVGEGT. The CDR3 spells CASSYERGRDYTF. DNA of the CDR3: TGTGCCAGCAGTTACGAGCGGGGTAGGGACTACACCTTC.

J is TRBJ1-2 and V is TRBV7-6; maybe TRBD1 (6 bases). V lost 5 bases, J lost 1 base, and 14 bases lay in between. The germline CDR1 and CDR2 sequences are SGHVS and FNYEAQ. This CDR3 is 15 amino acids long. This CDR3 is CASSPSGGINYGYTF. CDR3 DNA: TGTGCCAGCAGCCCCTCGGGGGGCATTAACTATGGCTACACCTTC.

V usage is TRBV24-1 and J usage is TRBJ2-1; the D gene is possibly TRBD1 (5 bases). The CDR3 totals 16 residues. The germline V gene encodes CDR1 KGHDR and CDR2 SFDVKD. V was clipped by 4 bases and J by 6 bases, with 18 bases between them. CDR3 residues: CATSEARPQGGNEQFF. Here the CDR3 DNA reads TGTGCCACCAGTGAAGCCCGGCCCCAGGGCGGCAATGAGCAGTTCTTC.